This TCR beta chain was identified during a study of cytomegalovirus exposure and HLA in healthy donors. Study conclusions and caveats: A later analysis appeared to link common viral pathogens to several of the most significant clusters.

The primer mix had 60 Vbeta and 13 Jbeta primers. Clones were read by immunoSEQ multiplex PCR, and TCRdb kept only the in-frame ones, dropping some. Among about 110,000 clones, roughly 76% were seen once, and the ten largest hold 7.7%. The CDR3 has 16 residues. Germline V gives CDR1 SEHNR, CDR2 FQNEAQ (reference sequence). V was pared by 3 bases and J by 5 bases, with 9 bases of the junction left unmatched. With regard to this clone: Its antigen remains unknown.

This TCR was recovered from a woman aged 45-60 years in good health and CMV-seropositive. The chain is built from TRBV7-9 and TRBJ2-2; TRBD2 aligns across 7 bases. Sequenced material: PBMCs. For the CDR3, the DNA is TGTGCCAGCAGCTTTCCACGCGGGAGTAGTACCGGGGAGCTGTTTTTT. Protein sequence: CASSFPRGSSTGELFF.